Below are 20 T cell receptor beta chains sequenced from a single sample in a study of shared clonotypes between healthy human individuals. The method was immunoSEQ multiplex PCR; TCRdb's version includes in-frame clones alone and lacks a portion of them. The table records around 2.1 million clones, around 95% of them present only once. The sample was naive CD4+ T cells sorted from blood. Subset specified: CD45RA+ positively selected. All receptors derive from a man aged 18-30 years in good health.

The chain employs TRBV30 and TRBJ2-3; D gene unclear. The germline V gene has CDR1 GTSNPN and CDR2 SVGIG (reference sequence). V lost 4 bases to trimming and J lost 2 bases, with 22 bases between them. The CDR3 has 17 amino acids. DNA of the CDR3: TGTGCCTGGAAAGACTTTTACCCACATACACTCACAGATACGCAGTATTTT. Translating it yields CAWKDFYPHTLTDTQYF. Full variable domain (outside the CDR3, taken from reference TRBV30 and TRBJ2-3): SQTIHQWPATLVQPVGSPLSLECTVEGTSNPNLYWYRQAAGRGLQLLFYSVGIGQISSEVPQNLSASRPQDRQFILSSKKLLLSDSGFYLCAWKDFYPHTLTDTQYFGPGTRLTVL.

In this sample, this clone turned up once. The CDR3 DNA reads TGTGCCAGCAGCCCAGGGGGAGGGGCCAACGTCCTGACTTTC. Translated: CASSPGGGANVLTF. J is TRBJ2-6 and V is TRBV6-5; 7 nucleotides match TRBD1. In germline, CDR1 is MNHEY, CDR2 SVGAGI. V shed 6 bases and J 4 bases; nucleotides not matched to a gene: 3. The CDR3 totals 14 residues.

This sequence joins TRBV5-1 and TRBJ2-7; 7 nucleotides align to TRBD1. Losses at the gene ends were 0 bases for V and 4 bases for J; bases not matched to a gene: 7. Germline lookup yields CDR1 SGHRS and CDR2 YFSETQ. This CDR3 is built from 15 residues. The CDR3, as DNA: TGCGCCAGCAGCTTGGGACTGGGACAGCCATACGAGCAGTACTTC. Translated, it gives CASSLGLGQPYEQYF.

The J gene is TRBJ1-2, the V gene TRBV4-1; 7 positions agree with TRBD1. The junction had 4 bases not matched to a gene; V was cut back by 1 base and J by 2 bases. This CDR3 has 15 amino acids. Looked up from germline, CDR1 is MGHRA and CDR2 is YSYEKL. The CDR3 bases are TGCGCCAGCAGCCAAGTTGGGACAGTAAACTATGGCTACACCTTC. As protein: CASSQVGTVNYGYTF.

This sequence joins TRBV6-6 and TRBJ1-1; possible D gene TRBD1, 5 bases. The germline V gene has CDR1 MNHNY and CDR2 SVGAGI (reference sequence). V lost 4 bases and J lost 1, with 13 bases in between. This CDR3 region has 15 residues. The CDR3 region is CASSSAGGENTEAFF. CDR3 nucleotides: TGTGCCAGCAGTTCTGCGGGGGGGGAGAACACTGAAGCTTTCTTT.

The chain couples TRBV6-5 to TRBJ2-1; D is unresolved. Germline V CDR1 and CDR2: MNHEY, SVGAGI. The CDR3 length is 13 residues. Trimming pared 2 bases from V and 7 bases from J, leaving 9 bases between. The CDR3 DNA sequence: TGTGCCAGCAGTTACGGTAGCCCGAATGAGCAGTTCTTC. Its translation is CASSYGSPNEQFF.

This chain joins TRBV5-1 and TRBJ1-1; 7 positions agree with TRBD1. The CDR3 length is 18 residues. With V trimmed by 3 bases and J by 4 bases, 18 bases remained unmatched. The germline gives CDR1 SGHRS, CDR2 YFSETQ. CDR3 sequence (DNA): TGCGCCAGCAGCTCCCCGACAGGGACGCTTCCAAGCAGCACTGAAGCTTTCTTT. It is translated as CASSSPTGTLPSSTEAFF.

The CDR3 coding sequence is TGTGAACGGCCGCGGCGGAATTACAATGAGCAGTTCTTC. Translating gives CERPRRNYNEQFF. The rearrangement joins TRBV19 to TRBJ2-1; D not certain. This CDR3 contains 13 residues. CDR1 and CDR2 (germline): LNHDA, SQIVND (reference sequence).

This rearrangement joins TRBV27 to TRBJ1-1; D not resolved. Germline CDR1 is MNHEY and CDR2 is SMNVEV (reference sequence). V lost 0 bases and J lost 0, with 11 bases in between. There are 16 residues in the CDR3. This chain's CDR3 is CASSLSHSFLNTEAFF. The DNA of the CDR3 is TGTGCCAGCAGTTTATCTCACAGCTTTTTGAACACTGAAGCTTTCTTT.

The rearrangement links TRBV5-4 to TRBJ1-1; D may be TRBD1 (6 bases). CDR3 length equals 14 residues. Germline loops: CDR1 SGHNT, CDR2 YYREEE (reference sequence). V lost 1 base and J 5 bases, leaving 12 bases between the germline ends. The CDR3 DNA is TGTGCCAGCAGCTTGAACGCAGGGGAGACTGAAGCTTTCTTT. Its translation: CASSLNAGETEAFF.

This chain connects TRBV2 to TRBJ2-1; D gene unclear. CDR1 is SNHLY and CDR2 is FYNNEI in the germline V gene. This CDR3 is built from 11 residues. Trimming shortened V by 7 bases and J by 7 bases, and 8 bases separated the two germline ends. For the CDR3, the DNA is TGTGCCAGCACCCCTTTGAATGAGCAGTTCTTC. Translation: CASTPLNEQFF.

This clone occurred a few times. This rearrangement joins TRBV11-2 to TRBJ1-6; TRBD1 might be the D (6 bases). Trimming took off 1 base at V and 7 bases at J, with 8 bases between the two ends. This CDR3 is 14 amino acids long. The V gene's germline CDR1 is SGHAT and CDR2 FQNNGV. CDR3 coding DNA: TGTGCCAGCAGCTTAGTTGACAGGAATTCACCCCTCCACTTT. Its protein is CASSLVDRNSPLHF. The full variable domain, rest sourced from reference TRBV11-2 and TRBJ1-6, is EAGVAQSPRYKIIEKRQSVAFWCNPISGHATLYWYQQILGQGPKLLIQFQNNGVVDDSQLPKDRFSAERLKGVDSTLKIQPAKLEDSAVYLCASSLVDRNSPLHFGNGTRLTVT.

The chain employs TRBV19 and TRBJ1-5, with D hard to call. The CDR3 is 11 amino acids. Trimming took off 5 bases at V and 9 bases at J, with 8 bases between the two ends. In germline, CDR1 is LNHDA, CDR2 SQIVND (reference sequence). In DNA form, the CDR3 reads TGTGCCAGTAGTGCCCCGGGGCCCCAGCATTTT. Its protein product is CASSAPGPQHF.

The rearrangement uses TRBV11-2 and TRBJ1-6; weak D call: TRBD1 (5 bases). Germline V gene lookup returns CDR1 SGHAT and CDR2 FQNNGV. The CDR3 length is 13 residues. V was clipped by 5 bases and J by 8 bases, with 10 bases between them. CDR3 sequence (DNA): TGTGCCAGCAGCATACAACAGGATTCACCCCTCCACTTT. Translated: CASSIQQDSPLHF.

J is TRBJ1-1 and V is TRBV28, with D maybe TRBD1 (6 bases). The V and J ends lost 6 bases and 4 bases respectively, with 21 bases between them. Germline CDR1 is MDHEN and CDR2 is SYDVKM. CDR3 size: 16 residues. The CDR3 DNA follows: TGTGCCAGCAGCCGGGGAGGGGGGCGCCTGATCACTGAAGCTTTCTTT. Residues: CASSRGGGRLITEAFF.

The V and J genes are TRBV7-2 and TRBJ2-5; 11 bases agree with TRBD2. Germline V gene lookup returns CDR1 SGHTA and CDR2 FQGNSA. The CDR3 length is 17 residues. Trimming at V came to 4 bases and at J to 4 bases, leaving 11 bases not matched to a gene. CDR3 sequence: CASSSSLAGGGRETQYF. In nucleotides, the CDR3 is TGTGCCAGCAGCTCTTCCCTAGCGGGGGGCGGGAGAGAGACCCAGTACTTC.

This sequence joins TRBV25-1 and TRBJ2-3; 7 positions match TRBD1. The CDR3 covers 15 residues. Germline V CDR1 and CDR2: MGHDK, SYGVNS. V gave up 5 bases and J gave up 2 bases; unmatched junction bases: 7. CDR3 bases: TGTGCCAGCAGTTGGACAGGCGAAAACACAGATACGCAGTATTTT. This encodes CASSWTGENTDTQYF.

The chain is built from TRBV11-3 and TRBJ2-3; D ambiguous. CDR1 SGHNT and CDR2 YENEEA come from the germline V gene. V dropped 4 bases and J dropped 3 bases, with 11 bases sitting between them. The CDR3 has 14 amino acids. The CDR3 sequence: CASSSGFWTDTQYF. DNA for the CDR3: TGTGCCAGCAGCTCTGGCTTTTGGACAGATACGCAGTATTTT.

The V call is TRBV30, the J call TRBJ2-1, with 8 bases aligning to TRBD2. This CDR3 has 14 amino acids. CDR1 GTSNPN and CDR2 SVGIG come from the germline V gene (reference sequence). Trimming removed 2 bases from V and 7 bases from J; junction bases left unmatched: 7. DNA for the CDR3: TGTGCCTGGAGTCGGGGGGGACTTCCTAATGAGCAGTTCTTC. Protein product: CAWSRGGLPNEQFF.

This clone was detected once. The CDR3 loop reads CASRQDRGGNTIYF. In DNA form, the CDR3 reads TGTGCCAGCAGACAGGACAGGGGAGGAAACACCATATATTTT. The V gene is TRBV7-2, the J gene TRBJ1-3; TRBD1 matches at 9 bases. CDR3 length equals 14 residues. Germline V CDR1 and CDR2: SGHTA, FQGNSA. Trimming took 6 bases from V and 4 from J; bases not matched to a gene: 4. Full variable domain (remainder filled in from reference TRBV7-2 and TRBJ1-3): GAGVSQSPSNKVTEKGKDVELRCDPISGHTALYWYRQSLGQGLEFLIYFQGNSAPDKSGLPSDRFSAERTGGSVSTLTIQRTQQEDSAVYLCASRQDRGGNTIYFGEGSWLTVV.